This TCR beta chain was sequenced during a study of T cell repertoires in cytomegalovirus infection. Study context: CMV epitopes in the study were HLA-C-restricted (recently identified) and HLA-B-restricted (well studied). In public TCR beta signatures, there were indications of both CMV infection and matching HLA type.

Study results and caveats: Cumulative frequency of public TCR beta families picked out carriers of CMV plus the relevant HLA. Predominance within the ex vivo response was attributable to HLA-C-restricted CMV-specific TCR beta clonotypes.

One entry per CDR3 protein results from TCRdb running MiXCR on the reads. The sample lists roughly 340,000 distinct CDR3 sequences, under 35% occurring once. This clonotype was counted at least ten times. Its antigen is unidentified. Germline V lookup: CDR1 SGHNT, CDR2 YYREEE (reference sequence). With 4 bases clipped from V and 1 base from J, the junction kept 0 bases outside the gene matches. The CDR3 contains 14 residues. This chain links TRBV5-4 with TRBJ1-1, with 11 bases lining up with TRBD1. The sample consisted of cultured PBMCs, taken from culture after CMV antigen stimulation. This TCR came from a human donor in good health (CMV status not recorded). Some clones in this sample may be carry-over from other donors' samples. CDR3 in amino acids: CASSGTGGNTEAFF. DNA for the CDR3: TGTGCCAGCAGCGGGACAGGGGGGAACACTGAAGCTTTCTTT.